Each of the 30 T cell receptor beta chains below was sequenced from the same sample in a study of shared clonotypes between healthy human individuals. Positive CCR7 selection of CD45RO-negative cells yielded the naive CD8 cells, and terminally differentiated effector memory CD45RA+ cells were excluded. Only in-frame clones appear in the TCRdb table, and some are missing; sequencing was by immunoSEQ multiplex PCR. Among some 2 million clones, about 95% were seen once, and the ten largest hold more than 0.95%. Sequencing input: naive CD8+ T cells sorted from blood. The receptor set was obtained from a young man in good health.

Regarding this clone: This sample also contains other DNA sequences that code for the same CDR3. The rearrangement uses TRBV19 and TRBJ2-3; D is unclear. Trimming took off 3 bases at V and 5 bases at J, with 9 bases between the two ends. There are 13 residues in the CDR3. Germline loops: CDR1 LNHDA, CDR2 SQIVND (reference sequence). The CDR3 protein is CASSILGGDTQYF. In DNA, the CDR3 is TGTGCCAGTAGTATTCTAGGCGGAGATACGCAGTATTTT.

This rearrangement joins TRBV12-5 to TRBJ2-1, with 12 bases matching TRBD2. CDR1 and CDR2 (germline): LGHNT, FRNRAP. The CDR3 spans 17 residues. The V and J ends lost 4 bases and 4 bases, in that order; junction bases with no gene match: 8. The CDR3 here is CASGSVSGTSGYNEQFF. CDR3 in DNA: TGTGCTAGTGGTTCGGTCTCCGGGACTAGCGGGTACAATGAGCAGTTCTTC.

This sequence joins TRBV30 and TRBJ2-3, with unresolved D. The CDR3 loop spans 15 amino acids. The V gene lost 2 bases and the J gene lost 5 bases, with 17 bases spanning the gap. Germline CDR1 is GTSNPN and CDR2 is SVGIG (reference sequence). The CDR3 protein is CAWSLAYVKEDTQYF. The DNA of the CDR3 is TGTGCCTGGAGTCTGGCCTACGTCAAGGAAGATACGCAGTATTTT. Full variable domain (missing parts from reference TRBV30 and TRBJ2-3): SQTIHQWPATLVQPVGSPLSLECTVEGTSNPNLYWYRQAAGRGLQLLFYSVGIGQISSEVPQNLSASRPQDRQFILSSKKLLLSDSGFYLCAWSLAYVKEDTQYFGPGTRLTVL.

V gene TRBV28 combines with J gene TRBJ2-2; a possible D gene is TRBD1 (6 bases). V lost 5 bases, J lost 12 bases, and 13 bases lay in between. There are 12 residues in the CDR3. CDR1 is MDHEN, CDR2 SYDVKM, per germline. CDR3 sequence: CASSNDRWQLFF. CDR3 nucleotide sequence: TGTGCCAGCAGTAACGACAGGTGGCAGCTGTTTTTT.

The gene calls are TRBV6-1 and TRBJ1-4, with a possible D match to TRBD1 (6 bases). V dropped 8 bases and J dropped 7 bases, with 17 bases sitting between them. This CDR3 spans 14 amino acids. Germline lookup yields CDR1 MNHNS and CDR2 SASEGT. CDR3 coding DNA: TGTGCCAGCCTCTGGCTCGGAGGGGGTGAAAAACTGTTTTTT. Amino acid sequence: CASLWLGGGEKLFF.

This rearrangement joins TRBV4-1 to TRBJ2-7; 7 nucleotides align to TRBD2. Germline V lookup: CDR1 MGHRA, CDR2 YSYEKL. V was clipped by 5 bases and J by 0 bases; unmatched bases: 7. The CDR3 runs to 15 residues. The chain's CDR3 is CASSGSGASSYEQYF. The CDR3 DNA reads TGCGCCAGCAGCGGCAGCGGGGCCAGCTCCTACGAGCAGTACTTC.

The chain uses TRBV13 and TRBJ2-7; TRBD2 is a possible D gene (5 bases). Germline values: CDR1 PRHDT, CDR2 FYEKMQ (reference sequence). The CDR3 sequence is 14 residues long. The V and J ends lost 5 bases and 0 bases respectively, with 11 bases between them. CDR3 nucleotides: TGTGCCAGCAGCCCCCCTGGGAGCTCCTACGAGCAGTACTTC. Its translation is CASSPPGSSYEQYF.

V is TRBV5-6 and J is TRBJ2-3; 7 bases align to TRBD2. Germline lookup yields CDR1 SGHDT and CDR2 YYEEEE. The J segment lost 4 bases and the V segment lost 7 bases, leaving 12 bases of the junction unmatched. CDR3 size: 15 residues. CDR3 bases: TGTGCCAGCGCGCCATCGGGGCTAGCGGCAGATACGCAGTATTTT. It encodes CASAPSGLAADTQYF.

This chain connects TRBV28 to TRBJ2-5, with D perhaps matching TRBD1 (6 bases). The germline V and J ends were trimmed by 10 bases and 0 bases, with 18 bases remaining between them. Germline V gene sequence: CDR1 MDHEN, CDR2 SYDVKM. CDR3 length: 15 amino acids. CDR3 DNA: TGTGCCATTAAAGAACAGGGCAACTACCAAGAGACCCAGTACTTC. This encodes CAIKEQGNYQETQYF.

The V gene is TRBV15, the J gene TRBJ2-7; the D gene is possibly TRBD1 (5 bases). Trimming left V 0 bases short and J 3 bases short, with 9 bases between. Germline CDR1 is LNHNV and CDR2 is YYDKDF (reference sequence). The CDR3 covers 14 residues. The CDR3 here is CATSRDPRVYEQYF. The DNA for the CDR3 is TGTGCCACCAGCAGAGATCCCAGGGTCTACGAGCAGTACTTC.

The CDR3 DNA reads TGTGCCAGCAGCTTTCCCACCACGGTGAGCCCCTACGAGCAGTACTTC. This encodes CASSFPTTVSPYEQYF. The chain carries TRBV7-9 and TRBJ2-7; D not resolved. V dropped 3 bases and J dropped 2 bases, with 17 bases sitting between them. CDR3 length: 16 residues. Germline V gives CDR1 SEHNR, CDR2 FQNEAQ (reference sequence).

The chain uses TRBV2 and TRBJ2-7; the D gene is possibly TRBD2 (5 bases). CDR1 and CDR2 from the germline V gene are SNHLY and FYNNEI. There are 15 residues in the CDR3. Trimming pared 3 bases from V and 4 bases from J, leaving 16 bases between. Here the CDR3 DNA reads TGTGCCAGCAGTGAGGGTCCGGGGAATTCATACGAGCAGTACTTC. It is translated as CASSEGPGNSYEQYF.

The chain uses TRBV30 and TRBJ2-2; no definite D call. Germline-derived CDR1 and CDR2 are GTSNPN and SVGIG (reference sequence). V shed 2 bases and J shed 7 bases, with 14 bases lying between them. There are 14 residues in the CDR3. In DNA, the CDR3 is TGTGCCTGGAGTATGGTAGCAGCCCACGGGGAGCTGTTTTTT. Its translation: CAWSMVAAHGELFF.

This chain links TRBV2 with TRBJ2-2, with 9 bases that match TRBD1. Germline CDR1 SNHLY, CDR2 FYNNEI. V was pared by 7 bases and J by 1 base, with 31 bases of the junction left unmatched. There are 24 residues in the CDR3. This CDR3 reads CASNSPLGQGPIRLQRGNTGELFF. The CDR3 nucleotides are TGTGCCAGCAATAGCCCCTTAGGACAGGGGCCGATAAGATTACAGAGGGGGAACACCGGGGAGCTGTTTTTT. Full variable domain (outside the CDR3, taken from reference TRBV2 and TRBJ2-2): EPEVTQTPSHQVTQMGQEVILRCVPISNHLYFYWYRQILGQKVEFLVSFYNNEISEKSEIFDDQFSVERPDGSNFTLKIRSTKLEDSAMYFCASNSPLGQGPIRLQRGNTGELFFGEGSRLTVL.

The chain carries TRBV5-8 and TRBJ1-2; no definite D call. Germline V gives CDR1 SGHTS, CDR2 YDEGEE. V was shortened by 1 base and J by 4 bases, with 14 bases between the two germline ends. The length of the CDR3 is 15 residues. CDR3: CASSLRVAVSYGYTF. As DNA, the CDR3 is TGTGCCAGCAGCTTGCGGGTAGCAGTTAGCTATGGCTACACCTTC.

The chain uses TRBV13 and TRBJ2-1, with 8 nucleotides matching TRBD2. This CDR3 is 15 amino acids long. Trimming took 3 bases from V and 0 from J; bases not matched to a gene: 1. Germline V gene data show CDR1 as PRHDT and CDR2 as FYEKMQ (reference sequence). CDR3 amino acids: CASSFAGGSYNEQFF. The CDR3 region has the DNA TGTGCCAGCAGCTTTGCGGGAGGCTCCTACAATGAGCAGTTCTTC.

This clone was observed a single time. The chain links TRBV6-1 to TRBJ2-7, with 11 bases matching TRBD2. The CDR3 spans 14 residues. CDR1 and CDR2 from the germline V gene are MNHNS and SASEGT. J was trimmed by 6 bases and V by 6 bases; bases with no gene match: 7. This chain's CDR3 is CASSRGTSGVEQYF. In nucleotides, the CDR3 is TGTGCCAGCAGCCGCGGGACTAGCGGAGTCGAGCAGTACTTC.

The V and J genes are TRBV5-8 and TRBJ2-2; 7 bases are shared with TRBD2. Germline V gives CDR1 SGHTS, CDR2 YDEGEE. The CDR3 is 19 amino acids. The trim removed 4 bases at V and 0 bases at J, leaving 15 bases unmatched. The CDR3 here is CASSRDPLSGWANTGELFF. The CDR3 coding sequence is TGTGCCAGCAGCAGAGACCCCCTTAGCGGGTGGGCGAACACCGGGGAGCTGTTTTTT.

The chain recombines TRBV9 with TRBJ1-1, with D maybe TRBD1 (5 bases). From germline, CDR1 is SGDLS and CDR2 YYNGEE. V was cut by 0 bases and J by 1 base, with 10 bases left in between. The CDR3 is made up of 15 amino acids. CDR3 sequence (DNA): TGTGCCAGCAGCGTAGTGGGGGGAGAGAACACTGAAGCTTTCTTT. Protein sequence: CASSVVGGENTEAFF. The full variable domain, completed using reference TRBV9 and TRBJ1-1, is DSGVTQTPKHLITATGQRVTLRCSPRSGDLSVYWYQQSLDQGLQFLIQYYNGEERAKGNILERFSAQQFPDLHSELNLSSLELGDSALYFCASSVVGGENTEAFFGQGTRLTVV.

Of note for this clone: Different DNA sequences within this sample yield the same CDR3. CDR3 coding DNA: TGTGCCAGCAGCGGACTCTCTGGGGCCAACGTCCTGACTTTC. As protein: CASSGLSGANVLTF. The chain links TRBV9 to TRBJ2-6, with D uncertain. Germline V gene lookup returns CDR1 SGDLS and CDR2 YYNGEE. V was cut by 3 bases and J by 0 bases, with 4 bases left in between. The length of the CDR3 is 14 residues.

This sequence joins TRBV30 and TRBJ1-1; no reliable D call. Germline values: CDR1 GTSNPN, CDR2 SVGIG (reference sequence). The CDR3 is made up of 14 amino acids. V gave up 3 bases and J gave up 1 base, with 12 bases separating them. CDR3 DNA: TGTGCCTGGAGCTCCCAGATCTGGAACACTGAAGCTTTCTTT. Amino acid sequence: CAWSSQIWNTEAFF.

This chain connects TRBV5-1 to TRBJ2-5; 7 nucleotides align to TRBD1. In germline, CDR1 is SGHRS, CDR2 YFSETQ. J was trimmed by 2 bases and V by 3 bases; bases with no gene match: 16. This CDR3 spans 18 amino acids. CDR3: CASSSVGQSIYGQETQYF. CDR3 in DNA: TGCGCCAGCAGCTCGGTGGGACAGTCTATATACGGACAAGAGACCCAGTACTTC.

This clone was seen once. The rearrangement joins TRBV29-1 to TRBJ1-2; 8 bases are shared with TRBD1. The junction had 10 bases not matched to a gene; V was cut back by 4 bases and J by 6 bases. The germline V gene encodes CDR1 SQVTM and CDR2 ANQGSEA. The CDR3 length is 14 residues. This chain's CDR3 is CSVGRGPGEDGYTF. CDR3 DNA: TGCAGCGTTGGCAGGGGGCCGGGTGAAGATGGCTACACCTTC.

The chain employs TRBV9 and TRBJ1-2, with D possibly TRBD1 on 5 matching bases. The V gene lost 3 bases and the J gene lost 4 bases, with 10 bases spanning the gap. This CDR3 is 13 amino acids long. Germline CDR1 SGDLS, CDR2 YYNGEE. The CDR3 is CASSGDGFYGYTF. In nucleotides, the CDR3 is TGTGCCAGCAGCGGGGACGGCTTCTATGGCTACACCTTC.

The DNA of the CDR3 is TGTGCCAGCAGTTATGACAGGGGGCATGAGCAGTTCTTC. It specifies CASSYDRGHEQFF. The chain carries TRBV27 and TRBJ2-1, with 10 bases lining up with TRBD1. Germline V CDR1 and CDR2: MNHEY, SMNVEV (reference sequence). The CDR3 extends over 13 amino acids. V shed 4 bases, J shed 8 bases, and the junction held 2 bases outside the gene matches.

This chain uses TRBV6-5 with TRBJ1-1; no clear D. The CDR3 has 15 residues. Trimming cost V 6 bases and J 3 bases, with 17 bases left between them. Germline values: CDR1 MNHEY, CDR2 SVGAGI. CDR3 loop: CASSPLLGTHTEAFF. The CDR3 DNA reads as TGTGCCAGCAGCCCCCTCCTAGGCACACACACTGAAGCTTTCTTT.

This chain uses TRBV7-9 with TRBJ1-5; D gene unclear. In germline, CDR1 is SEHNR, CDR2 FQNEAQ (reference sequence). Trimming shortened V by 5 bases and J by 5 bases, and 7 bases separated the two germline ends. CDR3 length equals 12 residues. The CDR3 DNA follows: TGTGCCAGCAGCCGCTTTGATCAGCCCCAGCATTTT. The encoded protein is CASSRFDQPQHF.

This sequence joins TRBV7-9 and TRBJ2-3, with 7 bases matching TRBD2. The CDR3 covers 15 residues. CDR1 is SEHNR and CDR2 is FQNEAQ in the germline V gene (reference sequence). V lost 3 bases, J lost 2 bases, and 5 bases stayed unmatched. The DNA for the CDR3 is TGTGCCAGCAGCTTTGCGGGAGAGGACACAGATACGCAGTATTTT. Encoded protein: CASSFAGEDTDTQYF.

The sample holds one count of this clone. The chain joins TRBV5-8 to TRBJ2-7, with 8 bases lining up with TRBD2. V lost 2 bases to trimming and J lost 3 bases; unmatched junction nucleotides: 7. CDR3 size: 15 residues. In germline, CDR1 is SGHTS, CDR2 YDEGEE. The CDR3 reads CASSLAGGRFYEQYF. Written as DNA, the CDR3 is TGTGCCAGCAGCTTAGCGGGCGGGAGGTTCTACGAGCAGTACTTC. Complete variable domain (other parts from reference TRBV5-8 and TRBJ2-7): EAGVTQSPTHLIKTRGQQATLRCSPISGHTSVYWYQQALGLGLQFLLWYDEGEERNRGNFPPRFSGRQFPNYSSELNVNALELEDSALYLCASSLAGGRFYEQYFGPGTRLTVT.

V gene TRBV5-5 combines with J gene TRBJ2-7; no firm D call. The CDR3 sequence is 13 residues long. Looked up from germline, CDR1 is SGHKS and CDR2 is YYEKEE (reference sequence). With 0 bases removed from V and 4 bases from J, the gap between germline ends came to 8 bases. CDR3 coding DNA: TGTGCCAGCAGCTTGGGGGGTTTGTACGAGCAGTACTTC. It specifies CASSLGGLYEQYF.